This T cell receptor beta chain was found in a study of T cell changes during pregnancy in multiple sclerosis. The CDR3 has 15 residues. Germline V gene data show CDR1 as SGHKS and CDR2 as YYEKEE (reference sequence). V was trimmed by 0 bases and J by 1 base, leaving 7 bases between them. This clone was seen more than once but under ten times. Profiled with immunoSEQ multiplex PCR; TCRdb holds only in-frame clones, not every one. The sample has 35,000 to 45,000 clones, roughly 90% seen once. V usage is TRBV5-5 and J usage is TRBJ2-2; the D is unclear. The specimen comprised CD8+ T cells from peripheral blood mononuclear cells, sampled in the first trimester of pregnancy. This sequence originates from a female donor with multiple sclerosis, enrolled in a pregnancy study. CDR3 sequence: CASSLGALNTGELFF. The CDR3 DNA follows: TGTGCCAGCAGCTTGGGAGCCTTGAACACCGGGGAGCTGTTTTTT.